The present T cell receptor beta chain was sequenced within a study of cytomegalovirus exposure and HLA in healthy donors. The study's findings and limits: A missense DCLRE1C variant was associated with V- and J-gene trimming of TCR beta chains in a later analysis, and an independent cohort replicated the association.

PCR employed 60 Vbeta and 13 Jbeta primers. Data came from immunoSEQ multiplex PCR; TCRdb stores just in-frame clones and leaves some out. In the table there are 110,000 to 150,000 clones, 73% of which are singletons. Per the germline V gene, CDR1 is MGHRA and CDR2 is YSYEKL. V lost 3 bases to trimming and J lost 1 base; unmatched junction nucleotides: 7. The CDR3 runs to 16 residues. This clone was observed a handful of times. Its target is unknown. The V gene is TRBV4-1, the J gene TRBJ1-1; 8 positions agree with TRBD1. The sequence derives from a woman between 35 and 50 years old in good health and CMV-seronegative. The source material was PBMCs. This CDR3 reads CASSQGGTGPNTEAFF. The CDR3 DNA reads as TGCGCCAGCAGCCAGGGGGGGACAGGACCGAACACTGAAGCTTTCTTT.